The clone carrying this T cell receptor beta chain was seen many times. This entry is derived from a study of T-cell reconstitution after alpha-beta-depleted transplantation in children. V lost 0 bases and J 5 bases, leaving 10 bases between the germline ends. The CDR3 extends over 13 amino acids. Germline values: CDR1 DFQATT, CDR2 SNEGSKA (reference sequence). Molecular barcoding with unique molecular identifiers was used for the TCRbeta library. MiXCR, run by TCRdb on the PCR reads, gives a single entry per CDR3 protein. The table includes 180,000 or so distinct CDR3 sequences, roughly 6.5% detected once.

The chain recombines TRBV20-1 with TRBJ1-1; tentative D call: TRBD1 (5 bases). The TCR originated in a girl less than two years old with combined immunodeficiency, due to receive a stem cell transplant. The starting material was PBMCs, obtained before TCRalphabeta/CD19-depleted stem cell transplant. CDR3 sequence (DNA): TGCAGTGCTAGAGATCTTAAGGGGACTGAAGCTTTCTTT. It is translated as CSARDLKGTEAFF.